The 21 T cell receptor beta chains reported below all come from one sample, sequenced in a study of CD8 T cells in acute hepatitis C reinfection. TCRdb's copy holds only in-frame clones and misses some; the assay was immunoSEQ multiplex PCR. The sample contains about 38,000 clones, about 87% of which appear only once. The time point: naive CD8 control sorted from an acute-time-point sample. The sequenced material came from naive CD8+ T cells from PBMCs. The receptors derive from a man aged 25 to 40 with chronic hepatitis C.

This clone appeared a few times. The rearrangement uses TRBV10-1 and TRBJ1-1, with D hard to call. V was pared by 3 bases and J by 1 base, with 6 bases between. In germline, CDR1 is WNHNN, CDR2 SYGVQD (reference sequence). The CDR3 runs 13 residues. This CDR3 is CASSEYRNTEAFF. CDR3 DNA: TGCGCCAGCAGTGAATACCGGAACACTGAAGCTTTCTTT.

The rearrangement links TRBV9 to TRBJ2-1, with D perhaps given as TRBD1 or TRBD2 (9 bases each). Trimming took off 0 bases at V and 7 bases at J, with 23 bases between the two ends. Per germline, CDR1 SGDLS and CDR2 YYNGEE. CDR3 length: 18 residues. CDR3 DNA: TGTGCCAGCAGCGTAGCGGGAGGTCCTAGCGGGACAGGGAATGAGCAGTTCTTC. As protein: CASSVAGGPSGTGNEQFF. The whole variable domain, remainder taken from reference TRBV9 and TRBJ2-1, is DSGVTQTPKHLITATGQRVTLRCSPRSGDLSVYWYQQSLDQGLQFLIQYYNGEERAKGNILERFSAQQFPDLHSELNLSSLELGDSALYFCASSVAGGPSGTGNEQFFGPGTRLTVL.

The rearrangement links TRBV5-4 to TRBJ1-1; no reliable D call. Trimming took 7 bases from V and 0 from J, leaving 16 bases between them. This CDR3 has 15 amino acids. The germline V gene encodes CDR1 SGHNT and CDR2 YYREEE (reference sequence). DNA of the CDR3: TGTGCCAGCTTTCTTTCCCGGCAGATGAACACTGAAGCTTTCTTT. Its translation is CASFLSRQMNTEAFF.

The chain is built from TRBV27 and TRBJ2-7; D may be TRBD1 or TRBD2 (5 bases each). This CDR3 region has 13 residues. V gave up 8 bases and J gave up 2 bases, with 13 bases separating them. Germline V gene data show CDR1 as MNHEY and CDR2 as SMNVEV (reference sequence). CDR3 loop: CASGAGSTYEQYF. In DNA form, the CDR3 reads TGTGCCAGCGGGGCGGGTTCTACCTACGAGCAGTACTTC.

The rearrangement joins TRBV19 to TRBJ2-7, with D possibly matching TRBD1 (7 bases). Trimming pared 8 bases from V and 3 bases from J, leaving 17 bases between. Per the germline V gene, CDR1 is LNHDA and CDR2 is SQIVND (reference sequence). This CDR3 region has 14 residues. The CDR3 is CASRPQGGYYEQYF. Written as DNA, the CDR3 is TGTGCCAGTCGCCCCCAGGGGGGTTACTACGAGCAGTACTTC.

On this clone itself: Compared with germline, one end of the junction differs, possibly owing to a read error. The genes are TRBV27 and TRBJ2-1; D possibly uses TRBD1 or TRBD2 (5 bases each). The CDR3 has 13 amino acids. From germline, CDR1 is MNHEY and CDR2 SMNVEV (reference sequence). The CDR3 DNA reads as TGTGCCAGCAGTTTAGCATTTCGGGGCCCTCAGGTCTTC. Translated, it gives CASSLAFRGPQVF.

The gene calls are TRBV2 and TRBJ1-1; D is undetermined. Deletions cut 5 bases from V and 0 bases from J, with 10 bases between. The CDR3 contains 14 residues. In germline, CDR1 is SNHLY, CDR2 FYNNEI. In DNA form, the CDR3 reads TGTGCCAGCAGTCCACCTTATATGAACACTGAAGCTTTCTTT. Translated, it gives CASSPPYMNTEAFF.

This chain connects TRBV30 to TRBJ2-7, with unresolved D. The CDR3 is made up of 12 amino acids. Germline CDR1 GTSNPN, CDR2 SVGIG (reference sequence). The V gene lost 1 base and the J gene lost 5 bases, with 9 bases spanning the gap. As DNA, the CDR3 is TGTGCCTGGAGTGGGGGATCTGACGAGCAGTACTTC. It codes for CAWSGGSDEQYF.

This chain links TRBV12-5 with TRBJ2-7; the D is unclear. The germline V gene has CDR1 LGHNT and CDR2 FRNRAP. The CDR3 sequence is 13 residues long. V lost 3 bases, J lost 4 bases, and 10 bases lay in between. The CDR3 reads CASGLGTPYEQYF. As DNA, the CDR3 is TGTGCTAGTGGTTTAGGCACCCCTTACGAGCAGTACTTC.

The chain has TRBV13 and TRBJ1-2; 9 bases line up with TRBD1. Trimming removed 5 bases from V and 6 bases from J; junction bases left unmatched: 1. This CDR3 has 12 amino acids. Germline V gene sequence: CDR1 PRHDT, CDR2 FYEKMQ (reference sequence). CDR3 amino acids: CASSDRGDGYTF. For the CDR3, the DNA is TGTGCCAGCAGCGACAGGGGGGATGGCTACACCTTC.

The chain recombines TRBV4-1 with TRBJ2-5; D not certain. The closer fit of TRBJ2-7 to the DNA end suggests the J call may be wrong. Germline V lookup: CDR1 MGHRA, CDR2 YSYEKL. The CDR3 covers 16 residues. CDR3 sequence reads: CASSQLPAMSSYEQYF. CDR3 in DNA: TGCGCCAGCAGCCAGCTGCCAGCGATGAGCTCCTACGAGCAGTACTTC.

The rearrangement joins TRBV20-1 to TRBJ1-2; D is undetermined. Trimming cost V 3 bases and J 4 bases, with 6 bases left between them. This CDR3 region has 11 residues. From germline, CDR1 is DFQATT and CDR2 SNEGSKA (reference sequence). The CDR3 DNA sequence: TGCAGTGCTAGGGATCTCTATGGCTACACCTTC. This codes for CSARDLYGYTF.

On this clone: A junction end diverges from the germline sequence, so it may reflect a read error. This sequence joins TRBV15 and TRBJ1-4; the D is unclear. The CDR3 loop spans 12 amino acids. Germline CDR1 and CDR2: LNHNV and YYDKDF (reference sequence). CDR3 in DNA: TGTGCCACCAGCAGAGAAAACAGTGAAAGGACTTTT. Encoded protein: CATSRENSERTF.

The genes are TRBV23-1 and TRBJ1-1; D possibly corresponds to TRBD1 (5 bases). TRBV23-1 qualifies as an ORF whose function is uncertain. The CDR3 is 14 residues long. V was cut by 0 bases and J by 3 bases, with 8 bases left in between. The CDR3 bases are TGCGCCAGCAGTCAATCAGGGGAAGACACTGAAGCTTTCTTT. This encodes CASSQSGEDTEAFF.

This clone showed up just a few times. This sequence joins TRBV30 and TRBJ1-5; perhaps TRBD1 as D (5 bases). CDR3 length: 14 amino acids. V was pared by 1 base and J by 2 bases, with 9 bases between. In germline, CDR1 is GTSNPN, CDR2 SVGIG (reference sequence). CDR3 sequence reads: CAWSGGHGNQPQHF. The CDR3 coding sequence is TGTGCCTGGAGTGGGGGCCATGGCAATCAGCCCCAGCATTTT.

J is TRBJ2-1 and V is TRBV5-4; D is ambiguous. This CDR3 is 14 amino acids long. Between the trimmed V and J ends, which lost 4 bases and 6 bases, there was a span of 14 bases. Germline V gene lookup returns CDR1 SGHNT and CDR2 YYREEE (reference sequence). CDR3 nucleotides: TGTGCCAGCAGCCTCGACTCCTACCTCAATGAGCAGTTCTTC. Its protein product is CASSLDSYLNEQFF.

The V and J genes are TRBV15 and TRBJ1-2; D is possibly TRBD1 (5 bases). CDR3 size: 13 residues. Trimming removed 4 bases from V and 2 bases from J, with 8 bases in between. From germline, CDR1 is LNHNV and CDR2 YYDKDF (reference sequence). The CDR3 DNA reads TGTGCCACCAGCATGGGGGGGAACTATGGCTACACCTTC. Translated, it gives CATSMGGNYGYTF.

The CDR3 here is CANSADYGNTIYF. CDR3 bases: TGTGCCAACTCCGCGGATTATGGAAACACCATATATTTT. This chain joins TRBV2 and TRBJ1-3; D not certain. The length of the CDR3 is 13 residues. Deletions cut 10 bases from V and 3 bases from J, with 13 bases between. Germline CDR1 reads SNHLY; CDR2 reads FYNNEI.

This chain connects TRBV4-1 to TRBJ1-1, with D uncertain. Germline V gene sequence: CDR1 MGHRA, CDR2 YSYEKL. This CDR3 spans 12 amino acids. Trimming removed 3 bases at V and 1 base at J, with 3 bases between. The CDR3 is CASSHKNTEAFF. CDR3 nucleotide sequence: TGCGCCAGCAGCCACAAGAACACTGAAGCTTTCTTT.

V usage is TRBV14 and J usage is TRBJ2-7; 10 nucleotides agree with TRBD1. The junction had 11 bases not matched to a gene; V was cut back by 6 bases and J by 3 bases. The CDR3 consists of 16 residues. CDR1 SGHDN and CDR2 FVKESK come from the germline V gene. CDR3 sequence reads: CASSLGWDRGIYEQYF. The CDR3 DNA reads TGTGCCAGCAGTCTTGGATGGGACAGGGGAATCTACGAGCAGTACTTC. Together with reference TRBV14 and TRBJ2-7, the CDR3 gives the full variable domain: EAGVTQFPSHSVIEKGQTVTLRCDPISGHDNLYWYRRVMGKEIKFLLHFVKESKQDESGMPNNRFLAERTGGTYSTLKVQPAELEDSGVYFCASSLGWDRGIYEQYFGPGTRLTVT.

The V call is TRBV21-1, the J call TRBJ2-7; the table gives TRBD2 as D, unverified against the DNA. TRBV21-1 is a pseudogene locus. The CDR3 spans 16 residues. The CDR3 nucleotides read TGTGCCAGCAGCAAAGCGGGTGTAGCGGGTGTCGACGAGCAGTACTTC. This gives the protein CASSKAGVAGVDEQYF.